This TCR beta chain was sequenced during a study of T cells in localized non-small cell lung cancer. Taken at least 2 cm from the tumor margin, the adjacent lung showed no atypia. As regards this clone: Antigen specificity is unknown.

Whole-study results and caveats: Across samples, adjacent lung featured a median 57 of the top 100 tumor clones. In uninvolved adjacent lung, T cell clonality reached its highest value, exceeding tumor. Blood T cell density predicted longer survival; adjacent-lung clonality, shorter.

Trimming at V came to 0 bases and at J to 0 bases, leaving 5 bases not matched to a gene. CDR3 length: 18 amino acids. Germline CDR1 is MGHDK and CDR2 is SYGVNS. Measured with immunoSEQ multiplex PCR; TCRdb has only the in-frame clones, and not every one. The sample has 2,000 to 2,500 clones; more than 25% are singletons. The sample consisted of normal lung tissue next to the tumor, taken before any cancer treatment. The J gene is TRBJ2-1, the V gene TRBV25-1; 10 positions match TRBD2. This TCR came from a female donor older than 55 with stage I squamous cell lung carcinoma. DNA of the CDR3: TGTGCCAGCAGTGAATATGGGCTAGCGGGAGACTCCTACAATGAGCAGTTCTTC. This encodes CASSEYGLAGDSYNEQFF. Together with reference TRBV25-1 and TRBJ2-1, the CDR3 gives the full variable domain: EADIYQTPRYLVIGTGKKITLECSQTMGHDKMYWYQQDPGMELHLIHYSYGVNSTEKGDLSSESTVSRIRTEHFPLTLESARPSHTSQYLCASSEYGLAGDSYNEQFFGPGTRLTVL.